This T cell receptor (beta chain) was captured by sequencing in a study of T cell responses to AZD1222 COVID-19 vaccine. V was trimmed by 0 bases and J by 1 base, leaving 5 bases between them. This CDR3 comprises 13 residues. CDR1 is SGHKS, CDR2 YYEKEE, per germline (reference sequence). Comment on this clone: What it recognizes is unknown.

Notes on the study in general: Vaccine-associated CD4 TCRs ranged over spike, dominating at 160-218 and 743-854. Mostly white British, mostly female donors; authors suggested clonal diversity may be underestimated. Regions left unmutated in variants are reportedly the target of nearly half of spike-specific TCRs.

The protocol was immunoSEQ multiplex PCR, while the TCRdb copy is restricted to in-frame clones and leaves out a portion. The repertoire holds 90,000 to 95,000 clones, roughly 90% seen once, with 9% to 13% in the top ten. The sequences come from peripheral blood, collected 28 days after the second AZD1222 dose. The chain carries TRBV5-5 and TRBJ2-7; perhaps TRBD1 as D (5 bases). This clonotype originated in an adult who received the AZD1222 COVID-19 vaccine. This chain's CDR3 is CASSLGQSYEQYF. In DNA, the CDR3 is TGTGCCAGCAGCTTGGGACAGTCCTACGAGCAGTACTTC.